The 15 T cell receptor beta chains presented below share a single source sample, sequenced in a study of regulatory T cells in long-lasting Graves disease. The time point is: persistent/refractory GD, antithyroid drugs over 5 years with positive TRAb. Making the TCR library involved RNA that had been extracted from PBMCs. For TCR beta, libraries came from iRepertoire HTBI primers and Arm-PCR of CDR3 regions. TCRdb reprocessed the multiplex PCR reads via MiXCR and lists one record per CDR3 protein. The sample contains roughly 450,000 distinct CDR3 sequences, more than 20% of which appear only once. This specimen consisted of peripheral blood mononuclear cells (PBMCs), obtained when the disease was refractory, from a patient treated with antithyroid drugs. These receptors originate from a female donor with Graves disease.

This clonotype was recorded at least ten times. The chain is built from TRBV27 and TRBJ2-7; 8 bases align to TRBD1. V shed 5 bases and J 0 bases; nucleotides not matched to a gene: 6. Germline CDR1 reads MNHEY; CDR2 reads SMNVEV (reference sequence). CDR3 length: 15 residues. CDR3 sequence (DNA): TGTGCCAGCAGTCGCTACAGGGGGAGCTCCTACGAGCAGTACTTC. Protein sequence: CASSRYRGSSYEQYF.

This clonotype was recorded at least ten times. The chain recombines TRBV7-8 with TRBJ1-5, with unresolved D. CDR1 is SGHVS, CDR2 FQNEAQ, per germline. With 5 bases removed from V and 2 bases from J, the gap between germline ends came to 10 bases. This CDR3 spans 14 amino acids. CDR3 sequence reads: CASSIQYRNQPQHF. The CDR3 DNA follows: TGTGCCAGCAGCATTCAGTATCGCAATCAGCCCCAGCATTTT.

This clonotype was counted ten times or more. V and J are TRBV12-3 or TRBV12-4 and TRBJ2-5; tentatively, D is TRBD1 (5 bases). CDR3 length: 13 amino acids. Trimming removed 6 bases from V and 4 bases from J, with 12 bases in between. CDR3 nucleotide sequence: TGTGCCAGCAGGATGGGGCAGTCAGAGACCCAGTACTTC. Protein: CASRMGQSETQYF.

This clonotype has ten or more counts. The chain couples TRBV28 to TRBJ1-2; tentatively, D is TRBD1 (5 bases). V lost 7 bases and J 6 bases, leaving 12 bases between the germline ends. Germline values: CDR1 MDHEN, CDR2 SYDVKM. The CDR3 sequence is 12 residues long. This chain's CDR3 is CASKSWGDGYTF. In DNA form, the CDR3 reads TGTGCCAGCAAGTCTTGGGGGGATGGCTACACCTTC.

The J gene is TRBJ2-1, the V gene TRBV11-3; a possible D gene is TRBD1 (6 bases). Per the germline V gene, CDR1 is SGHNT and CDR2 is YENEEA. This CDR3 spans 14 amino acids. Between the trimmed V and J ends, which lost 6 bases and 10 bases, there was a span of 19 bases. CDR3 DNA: TGTGCCAGCAGATCGGGACACCAAGTCGGCGAGCAGTTCTTC. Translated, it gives CASRSGHQVGEQFF.

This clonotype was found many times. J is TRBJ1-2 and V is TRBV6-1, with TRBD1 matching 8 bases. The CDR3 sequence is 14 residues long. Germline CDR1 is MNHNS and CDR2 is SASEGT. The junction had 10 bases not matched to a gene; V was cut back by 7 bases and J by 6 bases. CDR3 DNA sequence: TGTGCCAGCAATCAGGGGGCGCATCTGGATGGCTACACCTTC. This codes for CASNQGAHLDGYTF.

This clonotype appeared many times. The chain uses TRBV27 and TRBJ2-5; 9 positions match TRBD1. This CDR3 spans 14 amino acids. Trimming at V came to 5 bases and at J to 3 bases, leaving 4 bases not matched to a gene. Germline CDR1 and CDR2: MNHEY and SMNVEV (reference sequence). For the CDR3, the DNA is TGTGCCAGCAGTGGACAGGGGTGGAAAGAGACCCAGTACTTC. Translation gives CASSGQGWKETQYF.

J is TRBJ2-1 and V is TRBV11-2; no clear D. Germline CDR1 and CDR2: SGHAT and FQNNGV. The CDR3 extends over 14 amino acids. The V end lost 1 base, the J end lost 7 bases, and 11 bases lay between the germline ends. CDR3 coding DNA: TGTGCCAGCAGCTTAGCCCCGGACGGAAATGAGCAGTTCTTC. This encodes CASSLAPDGNEQFF.

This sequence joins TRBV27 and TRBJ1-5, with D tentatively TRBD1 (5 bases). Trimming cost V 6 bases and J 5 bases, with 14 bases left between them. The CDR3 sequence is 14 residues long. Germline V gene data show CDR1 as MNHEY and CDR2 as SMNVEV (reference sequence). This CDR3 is CASSPRQRYQPQHF. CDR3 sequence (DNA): TGTGCCAGCAGCCCACGACAGAGGTATCAGCCCCAGCATTTT.

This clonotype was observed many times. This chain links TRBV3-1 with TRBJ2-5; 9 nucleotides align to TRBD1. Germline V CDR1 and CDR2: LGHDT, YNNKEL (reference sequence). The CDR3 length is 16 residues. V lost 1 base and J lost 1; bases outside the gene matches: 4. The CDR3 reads CASSQGDRVIQETQYF. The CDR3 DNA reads TGTGCCAGCAGCCAAGGGGACAGGGTCATCCAAGAGACCCAGTACTTC.

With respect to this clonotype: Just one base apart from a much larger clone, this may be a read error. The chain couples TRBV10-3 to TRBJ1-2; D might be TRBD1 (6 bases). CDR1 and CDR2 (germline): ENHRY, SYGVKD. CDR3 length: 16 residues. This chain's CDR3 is CTISESRLRGNGGYTF. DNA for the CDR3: TGTACCATCAGTGAGTCGCGTTTAAGGGGGAACGGTGGCTACACCTTC.

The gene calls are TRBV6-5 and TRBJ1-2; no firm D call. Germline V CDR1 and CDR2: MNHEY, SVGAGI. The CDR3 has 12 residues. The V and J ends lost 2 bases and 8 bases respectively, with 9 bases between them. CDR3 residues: CASSYQLLGYTF. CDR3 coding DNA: TGTGCCAGCAGTTACCAGTTGCTCGGCTACACCTTC.

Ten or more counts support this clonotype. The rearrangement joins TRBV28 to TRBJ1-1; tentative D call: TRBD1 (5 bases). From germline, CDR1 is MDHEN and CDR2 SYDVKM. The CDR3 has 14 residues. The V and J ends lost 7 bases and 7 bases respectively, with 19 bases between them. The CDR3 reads CASNTLEYRFEAFF. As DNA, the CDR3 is TGTGCCAGCAACACACTAGAGTACAGGTTTGAAGCTTTCTTT. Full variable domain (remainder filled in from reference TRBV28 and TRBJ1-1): DVKVTQSSRYLVKRTGEKVFLECVQDMDHENMFWYRQDPGLGLRLIYFSYDVKMKEKGDIPEGYSVSREKKERFSLILESASTNQTSMYLCASNTLEYRFEAFFGQGTRLTVV.

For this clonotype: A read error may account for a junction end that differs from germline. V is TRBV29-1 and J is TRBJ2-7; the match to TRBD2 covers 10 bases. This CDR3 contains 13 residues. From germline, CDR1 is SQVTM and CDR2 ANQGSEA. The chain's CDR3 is CSVKREGRFERYF. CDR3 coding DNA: TGCAGCGTGAAGCGGGAGGGCCGTTTCGAGCGGTACTTC.

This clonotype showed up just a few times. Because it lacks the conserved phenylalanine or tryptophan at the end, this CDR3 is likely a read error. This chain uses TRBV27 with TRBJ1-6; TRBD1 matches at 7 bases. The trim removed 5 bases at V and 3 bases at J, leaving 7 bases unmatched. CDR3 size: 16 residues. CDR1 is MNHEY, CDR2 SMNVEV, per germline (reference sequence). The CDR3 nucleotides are TGTGCCAGCAGTATACAGGGGATGGGCTATAATTCACCCCTCCACTCT. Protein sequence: CASSIQGMGYNSPLHS.